A selection of T cell receptor beta chains follows, all from one sample in a study of blood T cell repertoires in COVID-19. Generated by immunoSEQ multiplex PCR, the TCRdb table keeps only in-frame clones and is missing some. The table includes some 530,000 clones, 75% to 90% detected once. Sequenced: PBMCs or T cells enriched from blood (not recorded which). Receptor source: a woman aged 60-75 years who had recovered from COVID-19. The CDR3 runs from the conserved cysteine through the conserved F or W. D genes are given only for firm matches. Where a row states a size, it is once, few, many or the class of an expanded clone; other rows omit it.

D gene,clone size,V gene,J gene,CDR3 protein,CDR3 DNA
NA,NA,TRBV5-1,TRBJ1-3,CASRPGEPGNTIYF,TGCGCCAGCAGACCCGGGGAGCCTGGAAACACCATATATTTT
NA,once,TRBV2,TRBJ2-7,CASSPWAQYEQYF,TGTGCCAGCAGTCCCTGGGCTCAGTACGAGCAGTACTTC
TRBD1,NA,TRBV27,TRBJ1-1,CASRGTGGNTEAFF,TGTGCCAGCAGGGGGACAGGGGGGAACACTGAAGCTTTCTTT
TRBD1,NA,TRBV6-5,TRBJ1-4,CASAPPGQNEKLFF,TGTGCCAGCGCACCCCCGGGACAGAATGAAAAACTGTTTTTT
TRBD2,NA,TRBV3-1/TRBV3-2,TRBJ2-7,CASSQGAGFSYEQYF,TGTGCCAGCAGCCAAGGAGCGGGGTTCTCCTACGAGCAGTACTTC
NA,NA,TRBV5-1,TRBJ2-3,CASSQAGGRGDTQYF,TGCGCCAGCAGCCAGGCCGGGGGGCGCGGAGATACGCAGTATTTT
TRBD1,NA,TRBV29-1,TRBJ1-2,CSVMGYRGSDYGYTF,TGCAGCGTGATGGGCTACAGGGGCTCGGACTATGGCTACACCTTC
NA,NA,TRBV5-1,TRBJ1-2,CASSLTGLDGYTF,TGCGCCAGCAGCTTGACAGGGCTGGACGGCTACACCTTC
NA,once,TRBV7-9,TRBJ1-4,CASSLPSTNEKLFF,TGTGCCAGCAGCTTACCCTCAACTAATGAAAAACTGTTTTTT
NA,once,TRBV5-5,TRBJ1-1,CASSLAIGVNTEAFF,TGTGCCAGCAGCTTGGCTATAGGGGTGAACACTGAAGCTTTCTTT
TRBD1,NA,TRBV30,TRBJ1-2,CAWTHGTGSGYGYTF,TGTGCCTGGACCCATGGGACAGGGTCAGGCTATGGCTACACCTTC
TRBD2,NA,TRBV13,TRBJ2-5,CASRPRGGETQYF,TGTGCCAGCAGGCCGCGGGGGGGTGAGACCCAGTACTTC
NA,NA,TRBV5-1,TRBJ1-2,CASSLGSTHYGYTF,TGCGCCAGCAGCTTGGGCAGTACACACTATGGCTACACCTTC
TRBD1,NA,TRBV24-1,TRBJ1-1,CATSPGTGGITEAFF,TGTGCCACCAGCCCCGGGACAGGGGGGATAACTGAAGCTTTCTTT
TRBD2,NA,TRBV9,TRBJ2-3,CASSPPGLAGGSDTQYF,TGTGCCAGCAGCCCCCCCGGACTAGCGGGGGGGTCAGATACGCAGTATTTT
NA,NA,TRBV25-1,TRBJ1-2,CASSDPGRGDYGYTF,TGTGCCAGCAGTGACCCCGGTCGGGGGGACTATGGCTACACCTTC
TRBD1,once,TRBV3-1/TRBV3-2,TRBJ1-1,CASSQDGQGRNTEAFF,TGTGCCAGCAGCCAAGATGGACAGGGGAGGAACACTGAAGCTTTCTTT
NA,NA,TRBV24-1,TRBJ1-4,CATSAGGEKLFF,TGTGCCACCAGTGCGGGTGGAGAAAAACTGTTTTTT
TRBD1,NA,TRBV20-1,TRBJ1-2,CSATAGGGYTF,TGCAGTGCTACGGCAGGGGGTGGCTACACCTTC
TRBD1,NA,TRBV5-1,TRBJ1-4,CASSFGTDNEKLFF,TGCGCCAGCAGCTTCGGGACAGATAATGAAAAACTGTTTTTT
TRBD2,NA,TRBV2,TRBJ2-5,CASTAGLAGDETQYF,TGTGCCAGCACCGCGGGACTAGCGGGGGATGAGACCCAGTACTTC
NA,NA,TRBV12-1,TRBJ2-2,CASSYGTGANTGELFF,TGTGCCAGCAGCTACGGGACAGGTGCGAACACCGGGGAGCTGTTTTTT
NA,NA,TRBV6-5,TRBJ2-2,CASSYRGGPGELFF,TGTGCCAGCAGTTACCGCGGAGGACCCGGGGAGCTGTTTTTT
TRBD2,NA,TRBV6-6,TRBJ2-7,CASRRRLAGSYEQYF,TGTGCCAGCAGGAGGAGACTAGCGGGGTCCTACGAGCAGTACTTC
TRBD1,NA,TRBV6-1,TRBJ1-6,CASSALSGTGNSPLHF,TGTGCCAGCAGTGCATTATCCGGGACAGGTAATTCACCCCTCCACTTT
NA,NA,TRBV24-1,TRBJ1-1,CATSGAGRYSEAFF,TGTGCCACCAGTGGGGCGGGCAGGTACTCTGAAGCTTTCTTT
NA,NA,TRBV18,TRBJ2-3,CASSPPLVTDTQYF,TGTGCCAGCTCACCACCCCTCGTCACAGATACGCAGTATTTT
TRBD1,NA,TRBV29-1,TRBJ2-7,CSVPRDRGHYEQYF,TGCAGCGTGCCCCGGGACAGGGGGCACTACGAGCAGTACTTC
NA,NA,TRBV6-2/TRBV6-3,TRBJ2-3,CASSYEPLSPVNTQYF,TGTGCCAGCAGTTACGAACCCCTTTCGCCAGTTAATACGCAGTATTTT
NA,NA,TRBV27,TRBJ1-2,CASSFRREGYGYTF,TGTGCCAGCAGTTTCCGTAGGGAGGGCTATGGCTACACCTTC
TRBD1,NA,TRBV28,TRBJ1-5,CASSGSGTGSVGAQHF,TGTGCCAGCAGTGGCTCCGGGACAGGTTCCGTTGGGGCCCAGCATTTT
TRBD1,NA,TRBV5-1,TRBJ1-6,CASSRGQGNSPLHF,TGCGCCAGCAGCCGGGGACAGGGGAATTCACCCCTCCACTTT
NA,once,TRBV5-4,TRBJ1-4,CASSLAGRDNEKLFF,TGTGCCAGCAGCTTGGCCGGCAGGGATAATGAAAAACTGTTTTTT
TRBD1,NA,TRBV5-6,TRBJ2-4,CASSYSGTGAKNIQYF,TGTGCCAGCAGTTACTCCGGGACAGGGGCCAAAAACATTCAGTACTTC
TRBD1,NA,TRBV3-1/TRBV3-2,TRBJ1-5,CASSQDYRGGWGNQPQHF,TGTGCCAGCAGCCAAGATTACAGGGGAGGATGGGGTAATCAGCCCCAGCATTTT
TRBD1,NA,TRBV9,TRBJ2-1,CASSHDRGLYNEQFF,TGTGCCAGCAGCCACGACAGGGGGCTTTACAATGAGCAGTTCTTC
TRBD1,NA,TRBV5-1,TRBJ1-3,CASSLRRTGGSGNTIYF,TGCGCCAGCAGCTTGCGTAGGACAGGGGGCAGCGGAAACACCATATATTTT
NA,NA,TRBV3-1/TRBV3-2,TRBJ2-7,CASSQAPSYEQYF,TGTGCCAGCAGCCAAGCCCCCAGTTACGAGCAGTACTTC
NA,NA,TRBV5-4,TRBJ1-6,CASSRWGQPNSPLHF,TGTGCCAGCAGCCGGTGGGGACAACCAAATTCACCCCTCCACTTT
NA,NA,TRBV2,TRBJ1-2,CASRRQEIGYTF,TGTGCCAGCAGAAGACAGGAAATTGGCTACACCTTC
NA,NA,TRBV30,TRBJ1-1,CAWSNSGGPGFF,TGTGCCTGGAGTAACTCCGGGGGTCCAGGCTTCTTT
NA,NA,TRBV2,TRBJ1-4,CASSQGGDEKLFF,TGTGCCAGCAGTCAGGGCGGGGATGAAAAACTGTTTTTT